This entry concerns a single TCR beta chain. This receptor's antigen is unknown. The record has no base qualities; no much larger clone is one base away. This sample is drawn from a study of Tregs in tolerant kidney transplant recipients (dated by TCRdb to about 2019). Regarding the study in general: The transplants used related donors with nonmyeloablative bone marrow transplantation, and mixed chimerism in the human trials was transient. The study applied TCRbeta sequencing to find donor-specific regulatory T cells before combined kidney and bone marrow transplantation and then followed those same cells after transplant.

For TCRbeta CDR3 sequencing, genomic DNA from the sorted cells was extracted using the QIAGEN DNeasy Blood and Tissue Kit. High-throughput TCRbeta CDR3 sequencing, including PCR amplification with bias correction and internal controls, was performed commercially through immunoSEQ. Processing in the source paper ran as follows. Unique productive TCRbeta sequences were defined by CDR3 nucleotide sequence where primers matched, and otherwise by CDR3 amino acid sequence together with Vbeta and Jbeta genes. Sorting error was corrected by removing sequences shared between sorted populations at a frequency ratio of 2:1 or less, and the remaining shared sequences were assigned to the higher population. A sequence counted as donor-reactive if, in CFSE-low cells, the sequence had a frequency of at least 0.01% and was expanded at least 5-fold compared with unstimulated cells. Jensen-Shannon divergence calculated on the top 100 TCRbeta sequences ranked by frequency was used to measure repertoire divergence. When a sample had multiple sequencing runs, each run was corrected for sorting error separately and the runs were then pooled. Imported from immuneACCESS, the table was reduced by TCRdb to in-frame sequences with V and J called. These copies leave out some clones; in studies compared against another copy, an unresolved V gene accounts for under half, and the cause of the remainder is not known. V, J and clone size derive from that table, while D and trimming were established from the DNA sequence. For this sample there are about 77,000 clones; approximately 98% appear just once. The top ten clones comprise around 0.5% of the sample.

Findings and caveats that apply to the study as a whole: Because the PCR primers were changed over time for some patients, nucleotide-level comparison could not be performed across the samples from those patients. Biological reproducibility was not directly assessed, although technical replication error appeared to be minimal. Because only a small number of patients were included, the study had limitations, and the results will need to be validated in larger populations as well as under other immunosuppression protocols. Expanding Tregs with activated donor B cells appeared to identify the most biologically relevant and donor-specific TCRbeta repertoire. Donor-specific Treg expansion exceeded global Treg expansion in tolerant patients, suggesting antigen-driven rather than nonspecific expansion.

The time point label here, explained by the study, means: blood sample drawn before combined kidney and bone marrow transplant. Thawed PBMCs were FACS-sorted into unstimulated Tregs (CD4+CD25+CD127-), CD4+ non-Tregs (CD4+CD25-), CD4 cells and CD8 cells. A few combined kidney and bone marrow transplant recipients from the ITN036ST trial were included as patients, and samples were available only from these trial subjects. Healthy control blood was processed to PBMCs by Ficoll density gradient and cryopreserved, and patient PBMCs were collected before and after transplant. The source is a human donor who received a combined kidney and bone marrow transplant. Sequences were derived from CD4+ T cells from blood, sampled before the transplant.

The CDR3 here reads CATSRYSDYGYTF. The DNA reads as follows: TGTGCCACCAGCAGATACAGTGACTATGGCTACACCTTC. The sequence is built from TRBV15 and TRBJ1-2; no confident D gene assignment can be made. From the cysteine through the phenylalanine, the CDR3 covers 13 amino acids. The retained sequence is limited to the CDR3, 39 bases, with the frame set at the first base. V loses 2 bases of germline sequence and J loses 3 bases, and the interval between the two ends is 7 bases. CDR1 and CDR2, per the germline V gene (reference sequence), are LNHNV and YYDKDF.